The following is a T cell receptor (beta chain) sequence with its context. The PCR made use of 60 Vbeta and 13 Jbeta primers. Assay used: immunoSEQ multiplex PCR; TCRdb lists only in-frame clones, some missing. The table shows around 150,000 clones, with around 75% occurring only once. The source of the sample is a study of cytomegalovirus exposure and HLA in healthy donors. Germline-derived CDR1 and CDR2 are MGHRA and YSYEKL. Trimming at V came to 4 bases and at J to 5 bases, leaving 11 bases not matched to a gene. This CDR3 contains 15 residues. This sequence was found in a woman aged 40 to 55 in good health and CMV-seropositive. This chain links TRBV4-1 with TRBJ2-7; 7 bases align to TRBD2. The specimen was PBMCs. CDR3 in DNA: TGCGCCAGCAGCCCGTTCGGACTAGTAGGGAACGAGCAGTACTTC. It encodes CASSPFGLVGNEQYF.